This TCR beta chain was identified during a study of siplizumab effects on memory and regulatory T cells. V shed 1 base and J 5 bases; nucleotides not matched to a gene: 8. CDR1 and CDR2 (germline): SGHRS, YFSETQ. CDR3 size: 17 residues. Sequencing used immunoSEQ multiplex PCR; TCRdb keeps in-frame clones, though not all of them. The sample contains fewer than 120,000 clones, 92% of which appear only once. The chain is built from TRBV5-1 and TRBJ2-1; 11 bases line up with TRBD2. This TCR derives from a human donor in good health. Sequenced: CD4+ T cells sorted from blood. CDR3: CASSLLPGTSGHNEQFF. CDR3 coding DNA: TGCGCCAGCAGCTTGCTTCCCGGGACTAGCGGACACAATGAGCAGTTCTTC.